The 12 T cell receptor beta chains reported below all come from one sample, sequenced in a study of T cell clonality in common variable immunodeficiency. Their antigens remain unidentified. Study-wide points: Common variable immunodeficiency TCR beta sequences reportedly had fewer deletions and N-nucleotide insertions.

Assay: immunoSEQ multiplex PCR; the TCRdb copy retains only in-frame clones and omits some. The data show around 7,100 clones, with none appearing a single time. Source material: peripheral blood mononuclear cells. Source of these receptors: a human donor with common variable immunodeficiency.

The sequenced CDR3 bases are TGTGCCAGCTCACCAGGGACTAGCCATTACGAG. Translated, it gives CASSPGTSHYE. The entire CDR3 is CASSPGTSHYEQYF. The genes are TRBV18 and TRBJ2-7; 9 positions match TRBD2. The CDR3 end is not reached by the read, which stops 3 residues before it; the germline J gene fills it in. CDR3 length: 14 residues. CDR1 is KGHSH and CDR2 is LQKENI in the germline V gene. Germline trimming cut 2 bases from V and 4 bases from J; bases unmatched to any gene: 3.

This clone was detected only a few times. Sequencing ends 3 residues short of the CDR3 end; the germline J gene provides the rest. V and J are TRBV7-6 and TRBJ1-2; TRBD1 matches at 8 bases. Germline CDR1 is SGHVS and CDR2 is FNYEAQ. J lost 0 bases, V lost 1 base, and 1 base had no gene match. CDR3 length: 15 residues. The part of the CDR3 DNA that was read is TGTGCCAGCAGCTTAGGGACAGGGCCTAACTATGGC. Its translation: CASSLGTGPNYG. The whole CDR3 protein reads CASSLGTGPNYGYTF.

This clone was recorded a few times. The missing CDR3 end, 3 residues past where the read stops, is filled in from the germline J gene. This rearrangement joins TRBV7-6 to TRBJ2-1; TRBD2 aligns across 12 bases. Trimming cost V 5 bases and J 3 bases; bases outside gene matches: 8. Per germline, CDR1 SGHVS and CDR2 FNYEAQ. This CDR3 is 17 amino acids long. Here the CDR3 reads CASSQTSGRVGYNEQFF. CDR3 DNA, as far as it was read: TGTGCCAGCAGCCAGACTAGCGGGAGAGTTGGCTACAATGAG. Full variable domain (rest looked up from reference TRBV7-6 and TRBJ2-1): GAGVSQSPRYKVTKRGQDVALRCDPISGHVSLYWYRQALGQGPEFLTYFNYEAQQDKSGLPNDRFSAERPEGSISTLTIQRTEQRDSAMYRCASSQTSGRVGYNEQFFGPGTRLTVL.

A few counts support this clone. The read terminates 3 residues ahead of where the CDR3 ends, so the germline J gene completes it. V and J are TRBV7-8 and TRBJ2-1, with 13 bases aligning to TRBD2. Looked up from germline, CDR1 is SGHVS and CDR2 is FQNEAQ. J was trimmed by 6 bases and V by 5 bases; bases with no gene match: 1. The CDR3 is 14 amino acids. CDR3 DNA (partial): TGTGCCAGCAGCGGACTAGCGGGAGTCAATGAG. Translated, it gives CASSGLAGVNE. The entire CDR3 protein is CASSGLAGVNEQFF.

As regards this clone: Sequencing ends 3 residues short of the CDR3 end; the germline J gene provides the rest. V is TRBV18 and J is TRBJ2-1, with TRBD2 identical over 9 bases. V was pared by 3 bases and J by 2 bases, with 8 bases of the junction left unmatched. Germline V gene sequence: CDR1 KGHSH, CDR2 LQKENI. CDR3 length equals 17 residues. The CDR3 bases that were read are TGTGCCAGCTCACCTGATCTCGGACTAGCGCCCTACAATGAG. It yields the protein CASSPDLGLAPYNE. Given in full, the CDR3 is CASSPDLGLAPYNEQFF.

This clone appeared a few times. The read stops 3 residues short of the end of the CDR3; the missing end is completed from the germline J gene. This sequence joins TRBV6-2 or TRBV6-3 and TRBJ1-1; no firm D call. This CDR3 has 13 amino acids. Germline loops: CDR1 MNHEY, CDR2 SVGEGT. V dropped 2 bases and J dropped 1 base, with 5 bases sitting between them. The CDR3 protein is CASSYGRNTEAFF. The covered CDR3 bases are TGTGCCAGCAGTTACGGCAGGAACACTGAA.

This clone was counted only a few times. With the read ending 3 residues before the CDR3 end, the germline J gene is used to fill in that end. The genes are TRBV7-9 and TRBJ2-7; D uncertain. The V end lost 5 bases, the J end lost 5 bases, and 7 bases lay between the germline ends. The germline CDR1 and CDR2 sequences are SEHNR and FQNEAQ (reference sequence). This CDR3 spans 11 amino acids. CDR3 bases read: TGTGCCAGCAGCCCCCAGAACGAG. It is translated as CASSPQNE. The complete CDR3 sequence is CASSPQNEQYF.

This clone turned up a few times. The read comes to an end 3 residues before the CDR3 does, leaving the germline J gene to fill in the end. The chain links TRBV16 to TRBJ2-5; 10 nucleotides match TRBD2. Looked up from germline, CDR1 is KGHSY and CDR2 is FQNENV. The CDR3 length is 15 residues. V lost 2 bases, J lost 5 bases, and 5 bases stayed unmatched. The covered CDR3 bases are TGTGCCAGCAGCCAAGATGGGACTAGCGATGAGACC. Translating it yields CASSQDGTSDET. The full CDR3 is CASSQDGTSDETQYF.

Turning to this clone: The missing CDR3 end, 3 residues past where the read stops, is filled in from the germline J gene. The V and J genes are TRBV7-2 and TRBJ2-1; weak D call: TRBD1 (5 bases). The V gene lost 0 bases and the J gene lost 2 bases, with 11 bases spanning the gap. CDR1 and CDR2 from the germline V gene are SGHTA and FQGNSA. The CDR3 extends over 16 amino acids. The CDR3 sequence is CASSLAIRGTYNEQFF. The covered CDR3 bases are TGTGCCAGCAGCTTAGCCATTAGGGGAACCTACAATGAG.

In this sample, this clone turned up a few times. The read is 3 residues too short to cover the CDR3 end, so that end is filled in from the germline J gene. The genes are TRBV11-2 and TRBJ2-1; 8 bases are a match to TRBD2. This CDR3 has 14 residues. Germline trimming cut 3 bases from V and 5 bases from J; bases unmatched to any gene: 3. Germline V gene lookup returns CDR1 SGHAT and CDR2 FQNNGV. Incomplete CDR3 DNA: TGTGCCAGCAGCTTTTCAGCGGGAGACAATGAG. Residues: CASSFSAGDNE. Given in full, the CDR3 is CASSFSAGDNEQFF.

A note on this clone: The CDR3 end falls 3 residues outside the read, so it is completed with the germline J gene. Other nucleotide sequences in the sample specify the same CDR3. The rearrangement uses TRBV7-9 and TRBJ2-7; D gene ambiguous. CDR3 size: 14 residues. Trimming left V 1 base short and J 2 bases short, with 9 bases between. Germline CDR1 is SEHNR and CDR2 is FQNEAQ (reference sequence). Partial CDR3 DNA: TGTGCCAGCAGCTTAGGGCAGAGGCCCTACGAG. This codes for CASSLGQRPYE. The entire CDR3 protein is CASSLGQRPYEQYF.

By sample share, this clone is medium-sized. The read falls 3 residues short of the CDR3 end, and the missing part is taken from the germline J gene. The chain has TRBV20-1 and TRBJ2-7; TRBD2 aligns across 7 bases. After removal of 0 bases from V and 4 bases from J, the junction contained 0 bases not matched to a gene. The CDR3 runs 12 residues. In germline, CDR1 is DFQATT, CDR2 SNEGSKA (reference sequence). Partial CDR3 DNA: TGCAGTGCTAGAGAGCGGGAGTACGAG. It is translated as CSAREREYE. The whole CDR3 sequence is CSAREREYEQYF.